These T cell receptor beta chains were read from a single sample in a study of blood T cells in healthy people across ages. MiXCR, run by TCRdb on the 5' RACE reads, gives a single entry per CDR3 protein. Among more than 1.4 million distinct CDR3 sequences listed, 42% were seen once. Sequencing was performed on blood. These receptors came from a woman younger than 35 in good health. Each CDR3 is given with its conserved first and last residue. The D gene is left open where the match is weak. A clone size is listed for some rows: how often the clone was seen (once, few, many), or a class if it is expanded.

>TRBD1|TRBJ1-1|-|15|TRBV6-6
CASSINRGENTEAFF
TGTGCCAGCAGCATCAACAGGGGGGAGAACACTGAAGCTTTCTTT
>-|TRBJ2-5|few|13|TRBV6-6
CASRPGVVETQYF
TGTGCCAGTCGACCAGGGGTAGTGGAGACCCAGTACTTC
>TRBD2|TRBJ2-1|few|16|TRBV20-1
CSAREGAAGGTNEQFF
TGCAGTGCTAGAGAAGGCGCGGCGGGGGGGACCAATGAGCAGTTCTTC
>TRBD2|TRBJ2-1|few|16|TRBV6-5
CASSTPGGRSGNEQFF
TGTGCCAGCAGTACCCCTGGCGGGAGGAGTGGCAATGAGCAGTTCTTC
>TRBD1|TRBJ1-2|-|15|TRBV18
CASSPLDRGSLGYTF
TGTGCCAGCTCACCACTTGACAGGGGAAGCTTAGGCTACACCTTC
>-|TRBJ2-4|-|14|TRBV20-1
CSARDEAGANIQYF
TGCAGTGCTAGAGATGAGGCGGGGGCAAACATTCAGTACTTC
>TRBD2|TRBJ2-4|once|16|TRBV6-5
CASSSTSAGTKNIQYF
TGTGCCAGCAGTTCGACTAGCGCCGGGACCAAAAACATTCAGTACTTC
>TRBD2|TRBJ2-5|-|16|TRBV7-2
CASSLDGGRAPDEQYF
TGTGCCAGCAGCTTAGATGGCGGGAGGGCCCCAGATGAGCAGTACTTC
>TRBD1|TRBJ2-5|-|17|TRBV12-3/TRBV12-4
CASSFILSQGHQETQYF
TGTGCCAGCAGTTTCATCCTGTCACAGGGGCACCAAGAGACCCAGTACTTC
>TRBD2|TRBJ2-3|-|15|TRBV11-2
CASSFGASGGDTQYF
TGTGCCAGCAGCTTCGGGGCTAGCGGAGGCGATACGCAGTATTTT
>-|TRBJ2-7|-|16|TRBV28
CASSFSGIPTLYEQYF
TGTGCCAGCAGTTTCTCGGGCATACCGACCTTATACGAGCAGTACTTC
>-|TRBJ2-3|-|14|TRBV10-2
CACGGGAGTDTQYF
TGCGCCTGTGGTGGGGGGGCAGGCACAGATACGCAGTATTTT
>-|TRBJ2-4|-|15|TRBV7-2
CASSYNPGQLNIQYF
TGTGCCAGCAGCTACAACCCCGGACAGCTAAACATTCAGTACTTC
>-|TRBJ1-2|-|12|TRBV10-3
CAISESGPGLTF
TGTGCCATCAGTGAGTCCGGACCTGGGCTCACCTTC
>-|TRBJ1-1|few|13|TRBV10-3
CAISGEGNTEAFF
TGTGCCATCAGTGGCGAGGGGAACACTGAAGCTTTCTTT
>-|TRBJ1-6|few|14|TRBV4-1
CASSQMGKNSPLHF
TGCGCCAGCAGCCAAATGGGGAAAAATTCACCCCTCCACTTT
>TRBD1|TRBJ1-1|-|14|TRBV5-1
CASTTGSMNTEAFF
TGCGCCAGCACGACAGGGTCCATGAACACTGAAGCTTTCTTT
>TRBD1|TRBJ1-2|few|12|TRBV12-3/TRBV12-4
CASSDRGNGYTF
TGTGCCAGCAGTGACAGGGGCAATGGCTACACCTTC
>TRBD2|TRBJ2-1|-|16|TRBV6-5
CASTTAGSGSPNEQFF
TGTGCCAGCACCACCGCCGGAAGCGGGAGCCCCAATGAGCAGTTCTTC
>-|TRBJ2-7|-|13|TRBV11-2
CASSFSKPYEQYF
TGTGCCAGCAGCTTCTCGAAGCCCTACGAGCAGTACTTC
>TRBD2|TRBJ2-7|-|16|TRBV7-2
CASSLKASGSGYEQYF
TGTGCCAGCAGCTTAAAGGCTAGCGGGAGCGGGTATGAGCAGTACTTC
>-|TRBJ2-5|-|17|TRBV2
CASSRHGGDRIQETQYF
TGTGCCAGCAGCAGGCACGGGGGGGACAGAATACAAGAGACCCAGTACTTC
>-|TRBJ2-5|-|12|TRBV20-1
CSAREQSRAQYF
TGCAGTGCTAGAGAGCAATCGCGGGCCCAGTACTTC
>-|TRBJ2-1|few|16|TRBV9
CASSVAGHQAYNEQFF
TGTGCCAGCAGCGTAGCTGGGCACCAAGCCTACAATGAGCAGTTCTTC
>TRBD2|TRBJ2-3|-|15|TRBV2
CASMEGLGVTDTQYF
TGTGCCAGCATGGAGGGACTAGGCGTGACAGATACGCAGTATTTT
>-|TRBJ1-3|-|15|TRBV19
CASQPIDSSGNTIYF
TGTGCCAGTCAACCTATCGACAGCTCTGGAAACACCATATATTTT
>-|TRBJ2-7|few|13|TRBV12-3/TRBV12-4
CASNDRLPYEQYF
TGTGCCAGCAACGACAGGCTTCCCTACGAGCAGTACTTC
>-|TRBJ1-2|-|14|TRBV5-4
CASSLDMVLDGYTF
TGTGCCAGCAGCTTGGACATGGTCCTGGATGGCTACACCTTC
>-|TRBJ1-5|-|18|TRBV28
CASSAPTGAGTSNQPQHF
TGTGCCAGCAGTGCCCCTACGGGGGCCGGGACTAGCAATCAGCCCCAGCATTTT
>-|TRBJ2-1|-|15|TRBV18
CASSPLIGQSNEQFF
TGTGCCAGCTCACCTCTGATCGGACAGTCCAATGAGCAGTTCTTC
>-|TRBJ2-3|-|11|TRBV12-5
CASGPREGQYF
TGTGCTAGTGGCCCACGGGAAGGGCAGTATTTT
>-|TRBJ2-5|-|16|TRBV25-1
CASSGPTGTLQETQYF
TGTGCCAGCAGTGGTCCGACCGGGACACTTCAAGAGACCCAGTACTTC
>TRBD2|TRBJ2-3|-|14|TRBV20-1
CSALASGVSDTQYF
TGCAGTGCTCTTGCTAGCGGGGTGTCAGATACGCAGTATTTT
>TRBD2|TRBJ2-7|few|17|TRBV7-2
CASSYSTSGEILYEQYF
TGTGCCAGCAGCTACTCAACTAGCGGGGAAATCCTTTACGAGCAGTACTTC
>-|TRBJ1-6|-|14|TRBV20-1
CSALTGLVVGTPHF
TGCAGTGCCCTTACGGGCCTCGTGGTGGGAACCCCCCACTTT
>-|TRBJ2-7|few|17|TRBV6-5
CASSYSGTPLRGYEQYF
TGTGCCAGCAGTTACTCGGGGACTCCCCTAAGGGGCTACGAGCAGTACTTC
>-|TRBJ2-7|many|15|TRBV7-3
CASSLGSGSSYEQYF
TGTGCCAGCAGCTTGGGGAGCGGCAGCTCCTACGAGCAGTACTTC
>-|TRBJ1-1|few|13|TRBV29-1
CSARGGTRTEAFF
TGCAGCGCCCGTGGCGGCACGAGGACTGAAGCTTTCTTT
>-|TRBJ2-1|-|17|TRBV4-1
CASSQSRGRLSYNEQFF
TGCGCCAGCAGCCAATCCCGGGGGCGGTTATCCTACAATGAGCAGTTCTTC
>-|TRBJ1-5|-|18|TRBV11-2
CASSRAYKLPLDNQPQHF
TGTGCCAGCAGCCGCGCCTATAAACTTCCCTTAGACAATCAGCCCCAGCATTTT
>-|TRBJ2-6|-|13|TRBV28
CASSLEGSNVLTF
TGTGCCAGCAGTTTAGAGGGATCCAACGTCCTGACTTTC